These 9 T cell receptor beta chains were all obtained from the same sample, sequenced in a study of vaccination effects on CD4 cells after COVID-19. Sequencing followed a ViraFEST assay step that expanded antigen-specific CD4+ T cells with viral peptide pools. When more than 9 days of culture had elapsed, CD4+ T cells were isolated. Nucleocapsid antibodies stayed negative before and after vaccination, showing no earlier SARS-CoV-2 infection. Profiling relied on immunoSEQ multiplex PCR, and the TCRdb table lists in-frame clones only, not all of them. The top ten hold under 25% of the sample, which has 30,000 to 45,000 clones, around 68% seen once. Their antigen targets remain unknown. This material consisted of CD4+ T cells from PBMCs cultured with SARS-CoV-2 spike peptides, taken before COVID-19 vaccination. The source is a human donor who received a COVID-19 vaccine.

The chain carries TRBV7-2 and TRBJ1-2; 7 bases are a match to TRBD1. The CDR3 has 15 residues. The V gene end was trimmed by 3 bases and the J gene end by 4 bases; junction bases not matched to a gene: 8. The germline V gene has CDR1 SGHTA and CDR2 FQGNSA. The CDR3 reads CASSLGSGGGYGYTF. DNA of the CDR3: TGTGCCAGCAGCTTGGGGTCAGGGGGTGGCTATGGCTACACCTTC.

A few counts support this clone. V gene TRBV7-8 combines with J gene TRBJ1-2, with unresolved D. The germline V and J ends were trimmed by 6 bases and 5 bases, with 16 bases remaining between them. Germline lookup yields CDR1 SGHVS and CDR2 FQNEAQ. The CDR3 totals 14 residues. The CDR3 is CASRPTRSGYGYTF. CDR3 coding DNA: TGTGCCAGCAGACCTACCCGTTCCGGGTATGGCTACACCTTC. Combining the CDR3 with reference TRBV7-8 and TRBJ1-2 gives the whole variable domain GAGVSQSPRYKVAKRGQDVALRCDPISGHVSLFWYQQALGQGPEFLTYFQNEAQLDKSGLPSDRFFAERPEGSVSTLKIQRTQQEDSAVYLCASRPTRSGYGYTFGSGTRLTVV.

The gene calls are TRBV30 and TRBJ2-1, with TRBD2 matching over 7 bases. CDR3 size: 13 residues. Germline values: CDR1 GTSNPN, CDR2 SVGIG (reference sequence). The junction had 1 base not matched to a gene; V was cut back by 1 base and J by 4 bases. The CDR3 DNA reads TGTGCCTGGAGTGGTAGCGGGTACAATGAGCAGTTCTTC. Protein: CAWSGSGYNEQFF.

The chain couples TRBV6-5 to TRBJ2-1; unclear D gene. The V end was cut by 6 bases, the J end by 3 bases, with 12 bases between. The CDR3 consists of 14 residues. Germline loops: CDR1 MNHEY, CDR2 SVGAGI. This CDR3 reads CASSTPPLYNEQFF. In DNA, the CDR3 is TGTGCCAGCAGCACCCCTCCCCTCTACAATGAGCAGTTCTTC.

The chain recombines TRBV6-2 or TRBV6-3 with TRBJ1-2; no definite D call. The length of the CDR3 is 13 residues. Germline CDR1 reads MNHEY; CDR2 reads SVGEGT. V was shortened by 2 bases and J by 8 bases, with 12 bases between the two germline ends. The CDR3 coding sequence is TGTGCCAGCAGTTACCACGAAGGATTGGGCTACACCTTC. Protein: CASSYHEGLGYTF.

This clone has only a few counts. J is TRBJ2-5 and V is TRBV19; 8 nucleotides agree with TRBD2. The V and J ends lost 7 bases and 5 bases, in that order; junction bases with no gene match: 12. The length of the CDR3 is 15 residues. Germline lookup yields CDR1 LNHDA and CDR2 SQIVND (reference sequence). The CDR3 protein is CASTSSGGREETQYF. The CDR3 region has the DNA TGTGCCAGTACCTCCTCGGGGGGGAGAGAGGAGACCCAGTACTTC. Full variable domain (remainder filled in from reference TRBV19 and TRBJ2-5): DGGITQSPKYLFRKEGQNVTLSCEQNLNHDAMYWYRQDPGQGLRLIYYSQIVNDFQKGDIAEGYSVSREKKESFPLTVTSAQKNPTAFYLCASTSSGGREETQYFGPGTRLLVL.

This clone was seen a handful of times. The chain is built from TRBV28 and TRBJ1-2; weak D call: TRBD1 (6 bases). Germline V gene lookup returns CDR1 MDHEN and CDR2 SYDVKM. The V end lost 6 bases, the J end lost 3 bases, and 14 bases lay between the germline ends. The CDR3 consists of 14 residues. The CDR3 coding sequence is TGTGCCAGCAGCCCCCGGACAGCCCACTATGGCTACACCTTC. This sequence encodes CASSPRTAHYGYTF.

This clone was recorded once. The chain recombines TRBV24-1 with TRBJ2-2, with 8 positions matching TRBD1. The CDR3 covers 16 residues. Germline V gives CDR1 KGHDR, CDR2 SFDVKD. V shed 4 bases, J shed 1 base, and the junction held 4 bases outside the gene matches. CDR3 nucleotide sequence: TGTGCCACCAGTGACTCCGGGACAGGGAACACCGGGGAGCTGTTTTTT. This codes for CATSDSGTGNTGELFF.

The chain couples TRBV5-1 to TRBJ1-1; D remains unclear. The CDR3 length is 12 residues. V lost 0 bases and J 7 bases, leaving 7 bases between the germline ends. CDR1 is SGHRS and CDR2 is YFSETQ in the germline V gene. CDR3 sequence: CASSLGIGEAFF. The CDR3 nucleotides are TGCGCCAGCAGCTTGGGTATAGGTGAAGCTTTCTTT.